The sequence of this T cell receptor (beta chain) was determined in a study of blood T cell repertoires in COVID-19. CDR1 is LNHDA and CDR2 is SQIVND in the germline V gene (reference sequence). The J segment lost 7 bases and the V segment lost 4 bases, leaving 4 bases of the junction unmatched. This CDR3 comprises 13 residues. Authors' methods: It was from reference gene primer amplification that nucleated cell counts were estimated. TCRdb's table, derived via immunoSEQ multiplex PCR, lists solely in-frame clones and lacks some. The V and J calls and clone size come from that table; D and trimming were worked out from the DNA. This table holds 200,000 to 250,000 clones, 85% to 90% found once. Either two negative PCRs, clearance, or symptom resolution qualified Cohort 3 donors as recovered.

Sample: PBMCs or T cells enriched from blood (not recorded which). The TCR sequence derives from a man aged 40-55 years who had recovered from COVID-19. This rearrangement joins TRBV19 to TRBJ2-1, with TRBD2 identical over 7 bases. The CDR3 nucleotides read TGTGCCAGTAGTAGCGGGAGTTTAAATGAGCAGTTCTTC. This sequence encodes CASSSGSLNEQFF.